This TCR beta chain was found in a study of blood T cell repertoires in COVID-19. At the level of the study: Collection of acute and convalescent COVID-19 samples took place in the United States, Italy and Spain. Sources were T cells, B-cell-depleted T cells, or PBMCs; the material itself was cDNA or gDNA.

CDR1 is SGHDT and CDR2 is YYEEEE in the germline V gene. CDR3 length equals 17 residues. Trimming removed 1 base from V and 3 bases from J; junction bases left unmatched: 11. As processed by the authors: Reference gene primer amplification gave nucleated cell count estimates. Libraries were prepared by immunoSEQ multiplex PCR; TCRdb keeps only in-frame clonotypes and omits some of them. D and trimming were read from the DNA, whereas the V and J calls and clone size are those reported in that table. The repertoire includes tens of thousands of clones, 82% of them detected once, and roughly 15% sits in the top ten. This clone appeared a single time.

Sequencing input: peripheral blood. The V and J genes are TRBV5-6 and TRBJ1-2; TRBD1 matches 8 bases. This TCR came from a woman of 80 years or more with acute or convalescent COVID-19. The CDR3 sequence is CASSLSGRGRFDYGYTF. The CDR3 coding sequence is TGTGCCAGCAGCTTGTCCGGCAGGGGGCGGTTCGACTATGGCTACACCTTC.